The 23 T cell receptor beta chains reported below all come from one sample, sequenced in a study of blood T cell repertoires in COVID-19. Profiling relied on immunoSEQ multiplex PCR, and the TCRdb table lists in-frame clones only, not all of them. The sample holds some 110,000 clones, roughly 89% seen once. Sequences were obtained from PBMCs or T cells enriched from blood (not recorded which). The receptor source for this set is a woman in her 30s who had recovered from COVID-19.

V usage is TRBV18 and J usage is TRBJ1-1; D may be TRBD1 (6 bases). This CDR3 spans 13 amino acids. Trimming removed 2 bases from V and 7 bases from J, with 11 bases in between. Germline loops: CDR1 KGHSH, CDR2 LQKENI. The CDR3 DNA reads as TGTGCCAGCTCACCAATAAGGGACATTGAAGCTTTCTTT. Translating gives CASSPIRDIEAFF.

This clone was recorded once. The rearrangement links TRBV30 to TRBJ1-1, with 8 bases lining up with TRBD1. The CDR3 has 15 amino acids. The germline V gene encodes CDR1 GTSNPN and CDR2 SVGIG (reference sequence). Trimming removed 4 bases from V and 2 bases from J; junction bases left unmatched: 9. The CDR3 nucleotides read TGTGCCTGGACTAAGGACAGGGTTAGAAACACTGAAGCTTTCTTT. Its translation: CAWTKDRVRNTEAFF.

This chain links TRBV7-8 with TRBJ2-5, with D maybe TRBD1 (6 bases). Germline assignment: CDR1 SGHVS and CDR2 FQNEAQ. This CDR3 spans 13 amino acids. Between the trimmed V and J ends, which lost 3 bases and 2 bases, there was a span of 7 bases. The CDR3 DNA follows: TGTGCCAGCAGCTTCGGACAGCAAGAGACCCAGTACTTC. Amino acids: CASSFGQQETQYF.

V gene TRBV6-2 or TRBV6-3 combines with J gene TRBJ1-2, with TRBD1 matching 8 bases. This CDR3 spans 13 amino acids. The trim removed 5 bases at V and 3 bases at J, leaving 2 bases unmatched. CDR1 and CDR2 from the germline V gene are MNHEY and SVGEGT. In DNA, the CDR3 is TGTGCCAGCAGTGCGACAGGGGACTATGGCTACACCTTC. Its protein is CASSATGDYGYTF.

The chain has TRBV7-2 and TRBJ2-7, with TRBD2 as a possible D gene (6 bases). CDR3 size: 14 residues. Trimming cost V 5 bases and J 6 bases, with 17 bases left between them. The germline gives CDR1 SGHTA, CDR2 FQGNSA. CDR3 protein: CASSPPGLTSEQYF. The CDR3 DNA reads TGTGCCAGCAGCCCCCCGGGACTTACCTCCGAGCAGTACTTC.

A single count supports this clone. V is TRBV4-3 and J is TRBJ1-4; D uncertain. Germline values: CDR1 LGHNA, CDR2 YSLEER. This CDR3 region has 15 residues. The germline V and J ends were trimmed by 3 bases and 3 bases, with 11 bases remaining between them. For the CDR3, the DNA is TGCGCCAGCAGCCAGAGGGCGTTATCTAATGAAAAACTGTTTTTT. Translating gives CASSQRALSNEKLFF.

The rearrangement joins TRBV7-9 to TRBJ1-3; D is perhaps TRBD1 (6 bases). Germline loops: CDR1 SEHNR, CDR2 FQNEAQ (reference sequence). Trimming cost V 5 bases and J 4 bases, with 15 bases left between them. The CDR3 loop spans 15 amino acids. The CDR3 bases are TGTGCCAGCAGCGGAACAGGGAGCGGCGGAAACACCATATATTTT. The encoded protein is CASSGTGSGGNTIYF.

V and J are TRBV5-4 and TRBJ2-2; TRBD1 agrees at 7 bases. CDR3 length equals 15 residues. Germline loops: CDR1 SGHNT, CDR2 YYREEE (reference sequence). V lost 4 bases to trimming and J lost 3 bases; unmatched junction nucleotides: 6. The CDR3 reads CASSMPGQYTGELFF. DNA for the CDR3: TGTGCCAGCAGCATGCCGGGACAGTACACCGGGGAGCTGTTTTTT.

Notes on this clone: A read error is likely here: a far larger clone is one base away. At the DNA level, this CDR3 is encoded by other sequences in the same sample as well. The rearrangement links TRBV28 to TRBJ1-2, with a weak D call TRBD1 (6 bases). The CDR3 spans 14 residues. Germline lookup yields CDR1 MDHEN and CDR2 SYDVKM. The CDR3 DNA sequence: TGCGCCACGGCGGGGGGGGGCCGGGCCTATGGCTACACCTTC. Translated: CATAGGGRAYGYTF.

The rearrangement links TRBV5-1 to TRBJ2-2, with 10 bases aligning to TRBD1. The germline gives CDR1 SGHRS, CDR2 YFSETQ. The CDR3 is 15 residues long. The ends lost 3 bases at V and 6 bases at J; junction bases unmatched: 5. In nucleotides, the CDR3 is TGCGCCAGCAGCTACCGGGACAGGGGTGCCGGGGAGCTGTTTTTT. This encodes CASSYRDRGAGELFF. Full variable domain (missing parts from reference TRBV5-1 and TRBJ2-2): KAGVTQTPRYLIKTRGQQVTLSCSPISGHRSVSWYQQTPGQGLQFLFEYFSETQRNKGNFPGRFSGRQFSNSRSEMNVSTLELGDSALYLCASSYRDRGAGELFFGEGSRLTVL.

V gene TRBV30 combines with J gene TRBJ1-1, with TRBD1 identical over 7 bases. Germline assignment: CDR1 GTSNPN and CDR2 SVGIG (reference sequence). V trimming: 8 bases; J trimming: 7 bases; junction bases outside the gene matches: 13. This CDR3 spans 13 amino acids. CDR3 sequence: CARHRLGTVEAFF. The CDR3 DNA sequence: TGTGCCCGCCATCGGTTAGGGACAGTTGAAGCTTTCTTT.

The CDR3 nucleotides are TGTGCCAGCAGGCAAGACAGGGGATTATCACCCCTCCACTTT. Amino acid sequence: CASRQDRGLSPLHF. This chain links TRBV6-5 with TRBJ1-6; 8 bases match TRBD1. Germline V gene lookup returns CDR1 MNHEY and CDR2 SVGAGI. The V and J ends lost 6 bases and 10 bases, in that order; junction bases with no gene match: 8. This CDR3 is 14 amino acids long.

The chain uses TRBV5-1 and TRBJ1-4; D is unclear. Germline V gives CDR1 SGHRS, CDR2 YFSETQ. The CDR3 totals 14 residues. V was shortened by 0 bases and J by 2 bases, with 5 bases between the two germline ends. CDR3 in amino acids: CASSLDSTNEKLFF. CDR3 in DNA: TGCGCCAGCAGCTTGGACAGTACTAATGAAAAACTGTTTTTT.

This chain uses TRBV7-3 with TRBJ2-2; 7 bases align to TRBD2. Germline V gene data show CDR1 as SGHTA and CDR2 as FQGTGA. V lost 2 bases and J lost 4; bases outside the gene matches: 4. The CDR3 consists of 15 residues. This CDR3 reads CASSLQGLFTGELFF. The CDR3 DNA reads TGTGCCAGCAGCTTACAGGGACTATTCACCGGGGAGCTGTTTTTT.

In DNA form, the CDR3 reads TGCGCCAGCAGCTTGGGATCTGTCGCGGTTAGGGAGCAGTACTTC. Amino acids: CASSLGSVAVREQYF. The chain combines TRBV5-1 with TRBJ2-7; D unclear. In germline, CDR1 is SGHRS, CDR2 YFSETQ. The V end lost 0 bases, the J end lost 7 bases, and 17 bases lay between the germline ends. The CDR3 loop spans 15 amino acids.

The chain employs TRBV6-1 and TRBJ1-3; the D is unclear. There are 16 residues in the CDR3. The ends were cut back, 0 bases at V and 4 bases at J, with 13 bases in the middle. Germline CDR1 and CDR2: MNHNS and SASEGT. CDR3 amino acids: CASSEAYGVAGNTIYF. The CDR3 DNA follows: TGTGCCAGCAGTGAAGCCTACGGAGTCGCCGGAAACACCATATATTTT.

The V gene is TRBV9, the J gene TRBJ2-6, with 11 positions matching TRBD1. The CDR3 totals 18 residues. From germline, CDR1 is SGDLS and CDR2 YYNGEE. V dropped 5 bases and J dropped 1; count of bases not matched to a gene: 8. The CDR3 sequence is CASRQAGTGGSGANVLTF. The CDR3 DNA reads TGTGCCAGCAGACAAGCCGGGACAGGGGGATCTGGGGCCAACGTCCTGACTTTC.

V and J are TRBV28 and TRBJ1-2, with 7 bases matching TRBD1. Trimming removed 3 bases from V and 8 bases from J; junction bases left unmatched: 15. This CDR3 is built from 16 residues. Germline CDR1 and CDR2: MDHEN and SYDVKM. The CDR3 reads CASSFSWQGVRGGYTF. CDR3 DNA sequence: TGTGCCAGCAGTTTCAGTTGGCAGGGGGTTCGCGGGGGCTACACCTTC.

The V gene is TRBV23-1, the J gene TRBJ1-5; 10 positions agree with TRBD1. TRBV23-1 is an ORF, and what it does is uncertain. The CDR3 sequence is 20 residues long. J gave up 4 bases and V 2 bases, and 17 bases lay outside the gene matches. This CDR3 is CASSQPEYRDRGLRNQPQHF. In nucleotides, the CDR3 is TGCGCCAGCAGTCAACCCGAATACCGGGACAGGGGATTACGGAATCAGCCCCAGCATTTT.

The chain combines TRBV7-3 with TRBJ2-3; D is unclear. The germline V gene has CDR1 SGHTA and CDR2 FQGTGA. V lost 2 bases and J 0 bases, leaving 6 bases between the germline ends. This CDR3 contains 14 residues. CDR3 sequence (DNA): TGTGCCAGCAGCTTAGACGGGAGCACAGATACGCAGTATTTT. Translated: CASSLDGSTDTQYF. The full variable domain, its missing parts supplied by reference TRBV7-3 and TRBJ2-3, is GAGVSQTPSNKVTEKGKYVELRCDPISGHTALYWYRQSLGQGPEFLIYFQGTGAADDSGLPNDRFFAVRPEGSVSTLKIQRTERGDSAVYLCASSLDGSTDTQYFGPGTRLTVL.

The chain couples TRBV3-1 (or the pseudogene TRBV3-2) to TRBJ1-5; tentatively, D is TRBD1 (5 bases). The CDR3 totals 15 residues. Germline V CDR1 and CDR2: LGHDT, YNNKEL (reference sequence). V lost 1 base and J lost 7, with 14 bases in between. The CDR3 is CASSQGSGGTQPQHF. The CDR3 coding sequence is TGTGCCAGCAGCCAAGGGTCGGGGGGGACCCAGCCCCAGCATTTT.

CDR3 region: CASSPGPRGSYGYTF. The DNA of the CDR3 is TGTGCCAGCTCACCAGGTCCCAGGGGAAGCTATGGCTACACCTTC. The rearrangement links TRBV18 to TRBJ1-2, with D possibly being TRBD1 (6 bases). The germline V gene has CDR1 KGHSH and CDR2 LQKENI. The CDR3 spans 15 residues. V lost 2 bases and J lost 4, with 14 bases in between.

Notes on this clone: An end of the junction differs from the germline gene, which may be a read error. V is TRBV19 and J is TRBJ2-2; D is possibly TRBD1 or TRBD2 (6 bases each). The CDR3 runs to 15 residues. Germline assignment: CDR1 LNHDA and CDR2 SQIVND (reference sequence). CDR3 loop: CASRIGGGGTGELFF. In DNA form, the CDR3 reads TGTGCCAGTAGAATAGGGGGAGGTGGCACCGGGGAGCTGTTTTTT.